A selection of T cell receptor beta chains follows, all from one sample in a study of post-analysis software for immune sequencing data. A single record per CDR3 protein comes from TCRdb applying MiXCR to the PCR reads. The sample holds under 200,000 distinct CDR3 sequences, roughly 40% seen once. Sequenced material: blood, taken after autologous hematopoietic stem cell transplantation. The receptors were gathered from a girl aged 5 to 17 with multiple sclerosis. Each CDR3 is given without its conserved first and last residue.

j_gene: TRBJ2-5; v_gene: TRBV7-8; CDR3aa: ASSKGQYQETQY
j_gene: TRBJ1-1; v_gene: TRBV7-2; CDR3aa: ASSLALAMNTEAF
j_gene: TRBJ2-5; v_gene: TRBV28; CDR3aa: ASTLGQVQETQY
j_gene: TRBJ2-5; v_gene: TRBV20-1; CDR3aa: SATGGGETQY
j_gene: TRBJ1-2; v_gene: TRBV30; CDR3aa: AWSVASTYYGYT
j_gene: TRBJ1-3; v_gene: TRBV9; CDR3aa: ASSVATGEGSSGNTIY
j_gene: TRBJ2-7; v_gene: TRBV2; CDR3aa: ASSEATYEQY
j_gene: TRBJ2-7; v_gene: TRBV7-9; CDR3aa: ASSFDRGKSYEQY
j_gene: TRBJ1-4; v_gene: TRBV20-1; CDR3aa: SAPRGRPREKRF
j_gene: TRBJ1-3; v_gene: TRBV12-3/TRBV12-4; CDR3aa: ASSPGRDGNTIY
j_gene: TRBJ2-5; v_gene: TRBV10-3; CDR3aa: AISVAGGQETQY
j_gene: TRBJ2-7; v_gene: TRBV27; CDR3aa: ASSPIGGDRVYEQY
j_gene: TRBJ2-3; v_gene: TRBV5-1; CDR3aa: ASRTTGRGADTQY
j_gene: TRBJ2-1; v_gene: TRBV28; CDR3aa: ASSAYKASSYNEQF
j_gene: TRBJ2-7; v_gene: TRBV20-1; CDR3aa: SANRGEGLNEQY
j_gene: TRBJ2-3; v_gene: TRBV20-1; CDR3aa: SAKAGSYADTQY
j_gene: TRBJ2-1; v_gene: TRBV7-8; CDR3aa: ASSLTPGIHNEQF
j_gene: TRBJ1-4; v_gene: TRBV6-6; CDR3aa: ASSYALDEKLF
j_gene: TRBJ1-2; v_gene: TRBV3-1; CDR3aa: ASSSGPRDGYGYT
j_gene: TRBJ1-1; v_gene: TRBV7-9; CDR3aa: AGSLVQNTEAF
j_gene: TRBJ2-5; v_gene: TRBV27; CDR3aa: ASSLGGTETQY
j_gene: TRBJ2-1; v_gene: TRBV3-1; CDR3aa: ASSQATSGSSYNEQF
j_gene: TRBJ2-5; v_gene: TRBV12-3/TRBV12-4; CDR3aa: ASSLSPGTQGEETQY
j_gene: TRBJ2-5; v_gene: TRBV12-3/TRBV12-4; CDR3aa: ASSFSGRDQETQY
j_gene: TRBJ2-3; v_gene: TRBV29-1; CDR3aa: SVDKGGTSGIERTDTQY
j_gene: TRBJ2-3; v_gene: TRBV5-1; CDR3aa: ASSLSRAGGPGNADTQY
j_gene: .; v_gene: TRBV7-7; CDR3aa: ASSLGQGSSYEQF
j_gene: TRBJ2-1; v_gene: TRBV6-2/TRBV6-3; CDR3aa: ASRLAYSSYNEQF
j_gene: TRBJ1-6; v_gene: TRBV9; CDR3aa: ASSATGTGGSPLH
j_gene: TRBJ2-3; v_gene: TRBV6-1; CDR3aa: ASGRSGSPGSTDTQY
j_gene: TRBJ1-1; v_gene: TRBV7-8; CDR3aa: ASSQEWENTEAF